The clone carrying this T cell receptor beta chain has just a few counts. This specimen comes from a study of patients and donors after allogeneic stem cell transplantation. The V gene lost 0 bases and the J gene lost 2 bases, with 11 bases spanning the gap. This CDR3 has 15 amino acids. Germline V lookup: CDR1 SGHRS, CDR2 YFSETQ. TCRdb reanalysed the RT-PCR reads using MiXCR and keeps one entry per CDR3 protein. The sample has some 880,000 distinct CDR3 sequences, roughly 18% seen once; the top ten hold 5% to 7.5%. This rearrangement joins TRBV5-1 to TRBJ1-2; no clear D gene. Sequencing was done on a sample of blood, either unsorted or a sorted T cell fraction (not recorded which). The origin of this receptor is a human donor who was either an allogeneic HSCT recipient or a stem cell or donor lymphocyte infusion donor (not recorded which). It is not recorded whose cells these are; they may come from a transplant donor. CDR3 region: CASSLAPGNNYGYTF. The CDR3 DNA sequence: TGCGCCAGCAGCTTGGCCCCGGGGAACAACTATGGCTACACCTTC. The complete variable domain, with remaining parts taken from reference TRBV5-1 and TRBJ1-2, reads KAGVTQTPRYLIKTRGQQVTLSCSPISGHRSVSWYQQTPGQGLQFLFEYFSETQRNKGNFPGRFSGRQFSNSRSEMNVSTLELGDSALYLCASSLAPGNNYGYTFGSGTRLTVV.